A single sample is the source of the 14 T cell receptor beta chains below, sequenced in a study of graft-versus-host responses after intestinal transplantation. What these receptors recognize is not known. Assay used: immunoSEQ multiplex PCR; TCRdb lists only in-frame clones, some missing. The sample yields about 50,000 clones, approximately 91% seen once. The sequencing here drew on unstimulated CD4+ T cells sorted from spleen or lymph node cells, taken before transplant. Every receptor here comes from a human donor who was the organ donor for an intestinal transplant.

In this sample, this clone turned up a few times. V gene TRBV7-2 combines with J gene TRBJ2-7, with TRBD1 identical over 11 bases. Trimming took 5 bases from V and 6 from J; bases not matched to a gene: 3. Per germline, CDR1 SGHTA and CDR2 FQGNSA. This CDR3 is 13 amino acids long. This chain's CDR3 is CASSPGTGGEQYF. Written as DNA, the CDR3 is TGTGCCAGCAGCCCCGGGACAGGGGGCGAGCAGTACTTC.

The chain joins TRBV7-3 to TRBJ2-3; 7 nucleotides agree with TRBD2. The CDR3 sequence is 16 residues long. Germline CDR1 is SGHTA and CDR2 is FQGTGA. The J segment lost 1 base and the V segment lost 4 bases, leaving 8 bases of the junction unmatched. The CDR3 here is CASSSTVTSGTDTQYF. The CDR3 coding sequence is TGTGCCAGCAGCTCAACCGTAACTAGCGGCACAGATACGCAGTATTTT.

The chain has TRBV18 and TRBJ2-3, with TRBD1 matching over 8 bases. From germline, CDR1 is KGHSH and CDR2 LQKENI. This CDR3 is built from 15 residues. V lost 5 bases and J lost 6; bases outside the gene matches: 10. CDR3 loop: CASSSRQGLSDTQYF. The CDR3, as DNA: TGTGCCAGCTCATCCCGACAGGGGTTGTCCGATACGCAGTATTTT. The whole variable domain, remainder taken from reference TRBV18 and TRBJ2-3, is NAGVMQNPRHLVRRRGQEARLRCSPMKGHSHVYWYRQLPEEGLKFMVYLQKENIIDESGMPKERFSAEFPKEGPSILRIQQVVRGDSAAYFCASSSRQGLSDTQYFGPGTRLTVL.

The rearrangement links TRBV28 to TRBJ2-5; D perhaps matches TRBD2 (6 bases). Trimming cost V 2 bases and J 5 bases, with 9 bases left between them. The CDR3 extends over 13 amino acids. Looked up from germline, CDR1 is MDHEN and CDR2 is SYDVKM. CDR3 sequence: CASSLGREETQYF. The CDR3, as DNA: TGTGCCAGCAGTTTAGGCCGGGAGGAGACCCAGTACTTC. Using reference TRBV28 and TRBJ2-5 for the parts outside the CDR3, the full variable domain is DVKVTQSSRYLVKRTGEKVFLECVQDMDHENMFWYRQDPGLGLRLIYFSYDVKMKEKGDIPEGYSVSREKKERFSLILESASTNQTSMYLCASSLGREETQYFGPGTRLLVL.

The CDR3 loop is CASSQVPSGYLNEQFF. The CDR3 nucleotides read TGCGCCAGCAGCCAAGTGCCTAGCGGGTACTTAAATGAGCAGTTCTTC. The rearrangement links TRBV4-1 to TRBJ2-1; 8 nucleotides align to TRBD2. Germline lookup yields CDR1 MGHRA and CDR2 YSYEKL. V trimming: 1 base; J trimming: 7 bases; junction bases outside the gene matches: 9. The CDR3 is made up of 16 amino acids.

The gene calls are TRBV30 and TRBJ2-1; 7 bases fit TRBD2. The CDR3 has 15 amino acids. Germline lookup yields CDR1 GTSNPN and CDR2 SVGIG (reference sequence). The J segment lost 6 bases and the V segment lost 1 base, leaving 9 bases of the junction unmatched. CDR3 sequence: CAWSGVAGVSNEQFF. The DNA of the CDR3 is TGTGCCTGGAGTGGGGTCGCGGGGGTGAGCAATGAGCAGTTCTTC.

The rearrangement uses TRBV27 and TRBJ2-7, with D uncertain. The CDR3 consists of 14 residues. The germline gives CDR1 MNHEY, CDR2 SMNVEV (reference sequence). With 9 bases removed from V and 1 base from J, the gap between germline ends came to 16 bases. The CDR3 nucleotides read TGTGCCAGTCAGTCGGCAGGAAGTTCCTACGAGCAGTACTTC. This encodes CASQSAGSSYEQYF.

This sequence joins TRBV4-3 and TRBJ2-3, with 10 bases matching TRBD2. The J segment lost 6 bases and the V segment lost 0 bases, leaving 6 bases of the junction unmatched. Germline V gene lookup returns CDR1 LGHNA and CDR2 YSLEER. The CDR3 extends over 16 amino acids. Here the CDR3 reads CASSQDRLAGVDTQYF. For the CDR3, the DNA is TGCGCCAGCAGCCAAGATCGGCTAGCGGGAGTCGATACGCAGTATTTT.

The chain uses TRBV28 and TRBJ2-5; D not certain. Looked up from germline, CDR1 is MDHEN and CDR2 is SYDVKM. V was pared by 7 bases and J by 3 bases, with 18 bases between. CDR3 size: 15 residues. This chain's CDR3 is CASTSSVVEEETQYF. The CDR3 region has the DNA TGTGCCAGCACCTCATCGGTGGTAGAAGAAGAGACCCAGTACTTC.

A single count supports this clone. J is TRBJ2-1 and V is TRBV19, with 8 bases aligning to TRBD2. CDR1 is LNHDA, CDR2 SQIVND, per germline (reference sequence). The J segment lost 6 bases and the V segment lost 7 bases, leaving 14 bases of the junction unmatched. The CDR3 consists of 16 residues. The CDR3 DNA reads as TGTGCCAGTACCTCCAAAGCGGGAGAATTGATCAATGAGCAGTTCTTC. It codes for CASTSKAGELINEQFF. The whole variable domain, filled in from reference TRBV19 and TRBJ2-1, reads DGGITQSPKYLFRKEGQNVTLSCEQNLNHDAMYWYRQDPGQGLRLIYYSQIVNDFQKGDIAEGYSVSREKKESFPLTVTSAQKNPTAFYLCASTSKAGELINEQFFGPGTRLTVL.

The chain uses TRBV5-1 and TRBJ2-7; 11 nucleotides align to TRBD2. Germline CDR1 SGHRS, CDR2 YFSETQ. CDR3 length: 16 residues. The trim removed 4 bases at V and 0 bases at J, leaving 6 bases unmatched. The CDR3 nucleotides are TGCGCCAGCAGCCCCAGGACTAGCGGGCTCTCCTACGAGCAGTACTTC. Translation: CASSPRTSGLSYEQYF. The full variable domain, its missing parts supplied by reference TRBV5-1 and TRBJ2-7, is KAGVTQTPRYLIKTRGQQVTLSCSPISGHRSVSWYQQTPGQGLQFLFEYFSETQRNKGNFPGRFSGRQFSNSRSEMNVSTLELGDSALYLCASSPRTSGLSYEQYFGPGTRLTVT.

V and J are TRBV27 and TRBJ2-3, with 8 bases matching TRBD1. The CDR3 runs 14 residues. CDR1 is MNHEY, CDR2 SMNVEV, per germline (reference sequence). After removal of 3 bases from V and 6 bases from J, the junction contained 5 bases not matched to a gene. The CDR3 DNA sequence: TGTGCCAGCAGTTTCAGGGGGCTGAGGGATACGCAGTATTTT. Translated: CASSFRGLRDTQYF.

V gene TRBV28 combines with J gene TRBJ1-5; D is unclear. Trimming took 3 bases from V and 4 from J, leaving 10 bases between them. The CDR3 contains 14 residues. Germline CDR1 MDHEN, CDR2 SYDVKM. This chain's CDR3 is CASSLEPLNQPQHF. DNA of the CDR3: TGTGCCAGCAGTTTGGAGCCGCTAAATCAGCCCCAGCATTTT.

The chain links TRBV14 to TRBJ2-5; TRBD2 agrees at 7 bases. Unmatched junction bases numbered 3, after V lost 4 bases and J lost 4 bases. Germline CDR1 and CDR2: SGHDN and FVKESK. The CDR3 sequence is 13 residues long. The CDR3 DNA sequence: TGTGCCAGCAGCCCCCGGGAGGTAGAGACCCAGTACTTC. It encodes CASSPREVETQYF.